The 8 T cell receptor beta chains below all came from one sample that was sequenced in a study of shared clonotypes between healthy human individuals. The table came from immunoSEQ multiplex PCR; TCRdb's copy has only in-frame clones and leaves some out. The sample holds some 1,100,000 clones, 75% to 80% seen once. Sequencing was carried out using memory CD4+ T cells from PBMCs. Indicated subset: CD45RA-negative fraction. These receptors were taken from a man aged 18 to 30 in good health. Some clones in this sample may be carry-over from other donors' samples.

Here the CDR3 reads CASSRTGGDQPQHF. For the CDR3, the DNA is TGTGCCAGCTCGCGGACAGGGGGCGATCAGCCCCAGCATTTT. The chain links TRBV18 to TRBJ1-5; 11 positions agree with TRBD1. This CDR3 spans 14 amino acids. Germline CDR1 and CDR2: KGHSH and LQKENI. The junction had 3 bases not matched to a gene; V was cut back by 6 bases and J by 5 bases.

The chain has TRBV6-1 and TRBJ1-5; no reliable D call. Trimming left V 0 bases short and J 7 bases short, with 7 bases between. The CDR3 extends over 13 amino acids. Germline-derived CDR1 and CDR2 are MNHNS and SASEGT. The CDR3 reads CASSEARRQPQHF. The CDR3 nucleotides read TGTGCCAGCAGTGAAGCCAGGCGACAGCCCCAGCATTTT.

The genes are TRBV28 and TRBJ2-7; 13 positions agree with TRBD2. Germline CDR1 MDHEN, CDR2 SYDVKM. V gave up 6 bases and J gave up 7 bases; unmatched junction bases: 12. The CDR3 has 16 residues. This chain's CDR3 is CASRGVLAGGPGEQYF. DNA of the CDR3: TGTGCCAGCAGAGGAGTACTAGCGGGAGGGCCTGGGGAGCAGTACTTC.

Remarks on this clone: Other DNA sequences in the same sample also yield this CDR3. The V call is TRBV27, the J call TRBJ2-6; D is unclear. Germline V gives CDR1 MNHEY, CDR2 SMNVEV (reference sequence). The CDR3 consists of 13 residues. V was pared by 8 bases and J by 1 base, with 6 bases between. Here the CDR3 reads CASRPSGANVLTF. The CDR3, as DNA: TGTGCCAGCCGACCTTCTGGGGCCAACGTCCTGACTTTC.

The chain recombines TRBV18 with TRBJ1-1; D remains ambiguous. CDR3 size: 14 residues. Germline assignment: CDR1 KGHSH and CDR2 LQKENI. Trimming left V 3 bases short and J 1 base short, with 9 bases between. The CDR3 protein is CASSPPQTNTEAFF. The CDR3 coding sequence is TGTGCCAGCTCACCCCCACAGACGAACACTGAAGCTTTCTTT.

This chain connects TRBV5-1 to TRBJ2-2, with D possibly TRBD1 on 5 matching bases. CDR1 and CDR2 (germline): SGHRS, YFSETQ. The CDR3 is 16 amino acids. V was pared by 0 bases and J by 0 bases, with 9 bases between. CDR3 coding DNA: TGCGCCAGCAGCTTGGTCAGGGATTCGAACACCGGGGAGCTGTTTTTT. Translating gives CASSLVRDSNTGELFF.

The chain recombines TRBV4-2 with TRBJ2-1; possibly TRBD2 for D (6 bases). CDR1 LGHNA and CDR2 YNFKEQ come from the germline V gene. The germline V and J ends were trimmed by 0 bases and 3 bases, with 15 bases remaining between them. The CDR3 covers 17 residues. The CDR3 here is CASSQEPAGLLYNEQFF. Written as DNA, the CDR3 is TGTGCCAGCAGCCAAGAACCGGCAGGACTACTCTACAATGAGCAGTTCTTC.

The V gene is TRBV29-1, the J gene TRBJ1-2; no clear D gene. Trimming shortened V by 4 bases and J by 5 bases, and 11 bases separated the two germline ends. Per the germline V gene, CDR1 is SQVTM and CDR2 is ANQGSEA. CDR3 length equals 12 residues. The CDR3 sequence is CSVAREEYGYTF. As DNA, the CDR3 is TGCAGCGTTGCGAGGGAGGAGTATGGCTACACCTTC.